This record looks at one T cell receptor (beta chain) sequence and its context. The CDR3 has 12 amino acids. Germline lookup yields CDR1 MGHRA and CDR2 YSYEKL. V was pared by 4 bases and J by 12 bases, with 8 bases of the junction left unmatched. The data stem from a study of blood T cell repertoires in COVID-19. Study at large: The United States, Italy and Spain supplied acute and convalescent COVID-19 samples. The cDNA or gDNA used as material had been derived from T cells, B-cell-depleted T cells, or PBMCs.

Sequencing used immunoSEQ multiplex PCR; TCRdb keeps in-frame clones, though not all of them. The sample has around 300,000 clones; approximately 86% are singletons. The specimen was peripheral blood. V usage is TRBV4-1 and J usage is TRBJ1-2; 7 positions match TRBD1. The source is a man between 18 and 29 years old with active or convalescent COVID-19. The CDR3 loop is CASSPPQGFNTF. CDR3 DNA: TGCGCCAGCAGCCCACCACAGGGGTTTAACACCTTC.